The next 3 T cell receptor beta chains were all read from a single sample in a study of blood T cell repertoires in COVID-19. Method: immunoSEQ multiplex PCR; TCRdb's copy keeps in-frame clones and lacks some. The sample shows about 71,000 clones, about nine tenths of them seen only once. Material: peripheral blood. Receptors were obtained from a woman aged 18-29 years with acute or convalescent COVID-19.

V usage is TRBV7-9 and J usage is TRBJ1-4; no reliable D call. CDR1 is SEHNR and CDR2 is FQNEAQ in the germline V gene (reference sequence). The V end was cut by 3 bases, the J end by 7 bases, with 12 bases between. The CDR3 totals 14 residues. The CDR3 is CASSFSGLGEKLFF. CDR3 nucleotides: TGTGCCAGCAGCTTTTCGGGGTTGGGTGAAAAACTGTTTTTT.

Comments on this clone: Additional DNA sequences in this sample encode the identical CDR3. The chain is built from TRBV5-1 and TRBJ1-1; 8 bases fit TRBD1. With V trimmed by 5 bases and J by 0 bases, 3 bases remained unmatched. Germline CDR1 SGHRS, CDR2 YFSETQ. The CDR3 covers 14 residues. This chain's CDR3 is CASSLQGVNTEAFF. CDR3 DNA sequence: TGCGCCAGCAGTCTACAGGGGGTGAACACTGAAGCTTTCTTT.

This sequence joins TRBV28 and TRBJ2-2, with D perhaps matching TRBD2 (7 bases). Trimming stripped 11 bases from V and 4 bases from J, with 20 bases between. This CDR3 is 15 amino acids long. CDR1 and CDR2 (germline): MDHEN, SYDVKM. The CDR3 DNA follows: TGTGCCGCGGGGGCTTCCGGGGTCATCACCGGGGAGCTGTTTTTT. Protein product: CAAGASGVITGELFF.